These 8 T cell receptor beta chains came from one sample sequenced in a study of shared clonotypes between healthy human individuals. Naive CD8 cells, CD45RO-negative and positively selected for CCR7, excluded terminally differentiated effector memory CD45RA+ cells. This table comes from immunoSEQ multiplex PCR, and its TCRdb copy is limited to in-frame clones, with some not included. The top ten hold under 2% of the sample, which has millions of clones, about 92% seen once. Sequencing used naive CD8+ T cells from PBMCs. These receptors were taken from a man aged 18 to 30 in good health. Some clones in this sample may be carry-over from other donors' samples.

A note on this clone: At one of its ends the junction is not consistent with the germline gene, which may arise from a read error. The chain uses TRBV15 and TRBJ2-4; 12 nucleotides line up with TRBD1. Germline V gene lookup returns CDR1 LNHNV and CDR2 YYDKDF (reference sequence). The CDR3 contains 16 residues. The CDR3 region is CATSRGAGTGGMSPDF. The CDR3 coding sequence is TGTGCCACCAGCAGAGGGGCCGGGACAGGGGGCATGTCTCCAGACTTC.

On this clone itself: The identical CDR3 is also encoded by other nucleotide sequences in the sample. CDR3 sequence (DNA): TGTGCCAGCAGCCCCTGGGGGGGCGAGCAGTACTTC. It codes for CASSPWGGEQYF. The gene calls are TRBV27 and TRBJ2-7; 7 bases map to TRBD2. V lost 6 bases and J lost 6; bases outside the gene matches: 5. Germline V gene lookup returns CDR1 MNHEY and CDR2 SMNVEV (reference sequence). The CDR3 loop spans 12 amino acids.

The chain links TRBV15 to TRBJ1-3; tentative D call: TRBD1 (5 bases). This CDR3 region has 14 residues. The germline CDR1 and CDR2 sequences are LNHNV and YYDKDF (reference sequence). V was trimmed by 11 bases and J by 3 bases, leaving 17 bases between them. The CDR3 region has the DNA TGTGCCGCTGAATCGGGACCGATTGGAAACACCATATATTTT. Its translation: CAAESGPIGNTIYF.

The V and J genes are TRBV6-5 and TRBJ1-1, with D perhaps matching TRBD1 (5 bases). The CDR3 loop spans 14 amino acids. V was pared by 6 bases and J by 4 bases, with 15 bases between. Germline V CDR1 and CDR2: MNHEY, SVGAGI. This chain's CDR3 is CASSPRSGGTEAFF. The CDR3 DNA follows: TGTGCCAGCAGCCCTCGGTCCGGGGGCACTGAAGCTTTCTTT.

This clone is a singleton in its sample. The genes are TRBV14 and TRBJ1-2; D gene uncertain. Germline loops: CDR1 SGHDN, CDR2 FVKESK. The V end lost 3 bases, the J end lost 0 bases, and 17 bases lay between the germline ends. The CDR3 has 17 residues. Here the CDR3 reads CASSQLNGRVANYGYTF. In DNA form, the CDR3 reads TGTGCCAGCAGCCAGCTGAACGGGAGGGTGGCTAACTATGGCTACACCTTC.

The chain combines TRBV30 with TRBJ2-4; D uncertain. V was pared by 2 bases and J by 7 bases, with 15 bases between. The CDR3 loop spans 14 amino acids. Germline CDR1 GTSNPN, CDR2 SVGIG (reference sequence). In DNA, the CDR3 is TGTGCCTGGAGTATGGTTCGATTCCAGAACATTCAGTACTTC. It encodes CAWSMVRFQNIQYF.

The chain is built from TRBV7-3 and TRBJ1-1; the D is unclear. Germline CDR1 SGHTA, CDR2 FQGTGA. V was pared by 4 bases and J by 6 bases, with 9 bases between. The CDR3 is made up of 12 amino acids. The CDR3: CASSSSGAEAFF. Written as DNA, the CDR3 is TGTGCCAGCAGCTCCTCCGGGGCTGAAGCTTTCTTT.

V and J are TRBV7-2 and TRBJ2-1; TRBD2 matches at 8 bases. In germline, CDR1 is SGHTA, CDR2 FQGNSA. With 5 bases clipped from V and 6 bases from J, the junction kept 12 bases outside the gene matches. The CDR3 loop spans 16 amino acids. CDR3 sequence: CASSPVGGGRTNEQFF. CDR3 nucleotide sequence: TGTGCCAGCAGCCCAGTTGGGGGCGGGAGGACCAATGAGCAGTTCTTC.